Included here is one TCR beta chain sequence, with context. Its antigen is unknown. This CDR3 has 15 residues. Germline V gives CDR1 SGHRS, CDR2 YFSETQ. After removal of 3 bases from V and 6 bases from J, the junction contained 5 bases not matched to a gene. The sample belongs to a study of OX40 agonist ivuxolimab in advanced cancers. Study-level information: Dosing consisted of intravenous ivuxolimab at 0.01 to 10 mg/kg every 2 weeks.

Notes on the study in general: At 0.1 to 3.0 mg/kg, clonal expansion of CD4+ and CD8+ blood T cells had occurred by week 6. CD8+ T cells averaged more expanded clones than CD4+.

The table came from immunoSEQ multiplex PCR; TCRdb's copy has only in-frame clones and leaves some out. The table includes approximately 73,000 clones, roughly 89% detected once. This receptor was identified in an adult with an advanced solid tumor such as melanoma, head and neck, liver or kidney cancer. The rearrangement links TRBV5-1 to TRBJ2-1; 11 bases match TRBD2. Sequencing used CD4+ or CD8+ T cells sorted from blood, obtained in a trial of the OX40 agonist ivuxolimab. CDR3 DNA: TGCGCCAGCAGCTATCGACTAGCGGGACCCAATGAGCAGTTCTTC. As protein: CASSYRLAGPNEQFF. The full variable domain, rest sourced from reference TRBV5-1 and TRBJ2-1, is KAGVTQTPRYLIKTRGQQVTLSCSPISGHRSVSWYQQTPGQGLQFLFEYFSETQRNKGNFPGRFSGRQFSNSRSEMNVSTLELGDSALYLCASSYRLAGPNEQFFGPGTRLTVL.